The TCR beta chain described here comes from a study of CD8 T cells in ankylosing spondylitis. Notes on the study in general: Matched ankylosing spondylitis synovial fluid reportedly showed significant enrichment of disease-linked clones. Existing reports had already noted some motif variants in reactive arthritis synovial fluid and blood.

TCRdb independently ran MiXCR on the 5' RACE reads; one entry per CDR3 protein. Here the sample spans 300,000 to 350,000 distinct CDR3 sequences, 11% being singletons. This CDR3 comprises 15 residues. Germline V gene sequence: CDR1 MDHEN, CDR2 SYDVKM. Trimming cost V 5 bases and J 4 bases, with 18 bases left between them. This clonotype was seen at least ten times. Its antigen remains unknown. This chain joins TRBV28 and TRBJ2-7; possibly TRBD1 or TRBD2 for D (5 bases each). Material: blood, either unsorted or a sorted T cell fraction (not recorded which). This TCR derives from a female donor with ankylosing spondylitis or in good health (not recorded which). CDR3 coding DNA: TGTGCCAGCAGTAGCTCCTGGGACCGGATATACGAGCAGTACTTC. Translation: CASSSSWDRIYEQYF.